Shown below are 24 T cell receptor beta chains from a single sample sequenced in a study of identical twins. TCRdb re-analysed the 5' RACE reads in MiXCR, keeping a single row per CDR3 protein. The sample carries about 570,000 distinct CDR3 sequences, 9.6% recorded once. The sample also formed part of further work on yellow fever vaccine responses in identical twins.

Source material: PBMCs. Receptors were obtained from a woman aged 18-29 years in good health.

This clonotype showed up many times. The rearrangement links TRBV6-4 to TRBJ2-1; the match to TRBD2 covers 8 bases. CDR1 is MRHNA and CDR2 is SNTAGT in the germline V gene. The CDR3 length is 17 residues. Trimming took 3 bases from V and 7 from J; bases not matched to a gene: 14. CDR3 DNA sequence: TGTGCCAGCAGTGAGCTGGGACCGGGAGGGTTAAGGAATGAGCAGTTCTTC. Protein product: CASSELGPGGLRNEQFF.

This clonotype was detected only a few times. The chain links TRBV5-1 to TRBJ2-7, with TRBD2 as a possible D gene (7 bases). In germline, CDR1 is SGHRS, CDR2 YFSETQ. The CDR3 sequence is 14 residues long. Trimming took off 1 base at V and 6 bases at J, with 14 bases between the two ends. Here the CDR3 DNA reads TGCGCCAGCAGCTTGAGCGCAGGGGAGGGCGAGCAGTACTTC. It specifies CASSLSAGEGEQYF.

This clonotype was counted a few times. The chain combines TRBV20-1 with TRBJ2-3; TRBD2 is a possible D gene (5 bases). CDR1 is DFQATT and CDR2 is SNEGSKA in the germline V gene (reference sequence). Trimming left V 1 base short and J 4 bases short, with 9 bases between. The CDR3 loop spans 13 amino acids. The CDR3 loop reads CSARGAGPDTQYF. For the CDR3, the DNA is TGCAGTGCTAGAGGGGCGGGCCCAGATACGCAGTATTTT.

This clonotype has at least ten counts. This chain uses TRBV6-1 with TRBJ2-2, with TRBD2 matching 7 bases. CDR1 is MNHNS and CDR2 is SASEGT in the germline V gene. The CDR3 covers 16 residues. After removal of 7 bases from V and 1 base from J, the junction contained 9 bases not matched to a gene. The CDR3 DNA follows: TGTGCCAGCACCCATTCCCGCGGGGGGAACACCGGGGAGCTGTTTTTT. Amino acid sequence: CASTHSRGGNTGELFF.

This clonotype was seen a single time. V is TRBV5-1 and J is TRBJ2-1, with TRBD2 identical over 10 bases. Trimming removed 1 base from V and 4 bases from J; junction bases left unmatched: 2. This CDR3 region has 15 residues. Per germline, CDR1 SGHRS and CDR2 YFSETQ. The DNA for the CDR3 is TGCGCCAGCAGCTTGACTAGCGGGGAGTACAATGAGCAGTTCTTC. This translates into CASSLTSGEYNEQFF.

This chain uses TRBV11-1 with TRBJ2-7; D is perhaps TRBD1 (6 bases). Trimming stripped 0 bases from V and 3 bases from J, with 12 bases between. Germline CDR1 SGHAT, CDR2 FQDESV (reference sequence). The CDR3 loop spans 15 amino acids. DNA for the CDR3: TGTGCCAGCAGCTTAGCGCTTTGGGACAACTACGAGCAGTACTTC. This sequence encodes CASSLALWDNYEQYF. Filled out from reference TRBV11-1 and TRBJ2-7, the complete variable domain reads EAEVAQSPRYKITEKSQAVAFWCDPISGHATLYWYRQILGQGPELLVQFQDESVVDDSQLPKDRFSAERLKGVDSTLKIQPAELGDSAMYLCASSLALWDNYEQYFGPGTRLTVT.

The sample holds a few counts of this clonotype. A much more abundant neighbour one base away suggests this may be a read error. The chain uses TRBV20-1 and TRBJ2-2; D is possibly TRBD1 (6 bases). This CDR3 comprises 16 residues. Germline-derived CDR1 and CDR2 are DFQATT and SNEGSKA (reference sequence). The CDR3 DNA reads TGCTGTGCTAGATCCATAGACCTGGACAGTTCCGGGGAGCTGTTTTTT. Translating it yields CCARSIDLDSSGELFF.

The chain has TRBV5-1 and TRBJ2-4; D unresolved. V was clipped by 0 bases and J by 8 bases, with 12 bases between them. Per the germline V gene, CDR1 is SGHRS and CDR2 is YFSETQ. This CDR3 is built from 14 residues. This CDR3 is CASSLVSDSDIQYF. CDR3 nucleotides: TGCGCCAGCAGCTTGGTATCTGATTCGGACATTCAGTACTTC. Complete variable domain (other parts from reference TRBV5-1 and TRBJ2-4): KAGVTQTPRYLIKTRGQQVTLSCSPISGHRSVSWYQQTPGQGLQFLFEYFSETQRNKGNFPGRFSGRQFSNSRSEMNVSTLELGDSALYLCASSLVSDSDIQYFGAGTRLSVL.

This clonotype was observed many times. V and J are TRBV30 and TRBJ2-1, with D unclear. Per germline, CDR1 GTSNPN and CDR2 SVGIG (reference sequence). V gave up 3 bases and J gave up 4 bases, with 4 bases separating them. The CDR3 runs to 11 residues. CDR3 nucleotides: TGTGCCTGGAGAGGATACAATGAGCAGTTCTTC. Translated: CAWRGYNEQFF.

This clonotype was detected ten times or more. The chain links TRBV27 to TRBJ2-3; D ambiguous. V was trimmed by 4 bases and J by 2 bases, leaving 4 bases between them. The germline CDR1 and CDR2 sequences are MNHEY and SMNVEV (reference sequence). The CDR3 has 12 amino acids. CDR3 sequence (DNA): TGTGCCAGCAGTTCCAACACAGATACGCAGTATTTT. Encoded protein: CASSSNTDTQYF.

This clonotype appeared a few times. The J gene is TRBJ2-3, the V gene TRBV20-1, with TRBD1 matching over 7 bases. The V gene end was trimmed by 0 bases and the J gene end by 0 bases; junction bases not matched to a gene: 3. Per germline, CDR1 DFQATT and CDR2 SNEGSKA (reference sequence). This CDR3 comprises 15 residues. The CDR3 loop is CSARDARGSTDTQYF. DNA of the CDR3: TGCAGTGCTAGAGATGCCAGGGGGAGCACAGATACGCAGTATTTT.

V and J are TRBV5-1 and TRBJ2-7, with unresolved D. The CDR3 has 14 amino acids. Germline lookup yields CDR1 SGHRS and CDR2 YFSETQ. The ends were cut back, 2 bases at V and 0 bases at J, with 9 bases in the middle. The CDR3: CASSFQLSSYEQYF. Here the CDR3 DNA reads TGCGCCAGCAGCTTCCAGCTTAGCTCCTACGAGCAGTACTTC.

This clonotype was seen a few times. The chain joins TRBV29-1 to TRBJ2-7; TRBD2 agrees at 11 bases. CDR1 SQVTM and CDR2 ANQGSEA come from the germline V gene. V shed 6 bases and J 4 bases; nucleotides not matched to a gene: 5. The CDR3 has 13 amino acids. This CDR3 reads CSVTGTSGYEQYF. In DNA, the CDR3 is TGCAGCGTAACCGGGACTAGCGGTTACGAGCAGTACTTC.

The CDR3: CSAVYNEQFF. The CDR3 DNA sequence: TGCAGCGCTGTATACAATGAGCAGTTCTTC. This chain connects TRBV29-1 to TRBJ2-1; D gene unclear. Per germline, CDR1 SQVTM and CDR2 ANQGSEA. The CDR3 extends over 10 amino acids. V dropped 7 bases and J dropped 4 bases, with 5 bases sitting between them.

This sequence joins TRBV10-3 and TRBJ1-1; tentatively, D is TRBD1 (6 bases). CDR3 length: 18 residues. Germline V gene lookup returns CDR1 ENHRY and CDR2 SYGVKD. The ends were cut back, 6 bases at V and 4 bases at J, with 27 bases in the middle. CDR3 DNA: TGTGCCATCAGAATTACCCTCGGCCAGGGGAGCCCGGGCACTGAAGCTTTCTTT. This codes for CAIRITLGQGSPGTEAFF.

This clonotype was observed at least ten times. The chain has TRBV5-6 and TRBJ1-1; no definite D call. This CDR3 is 13 amino acids long. CDR1 SGHDT and CDR2 YYEEEE come from the germline V gene. V lost 3 bases and J lost 1, with 7 bases in between. The chain's CDR3 is CASSSNRNTEAFF. The CDR3 DNA reads TGTGCCAGCAGCTCTAACAGGAACACTGAAGCTTTCTTT.

This rearrangement joins TRBV20-1 to TRBJ2-2; TRBD2 matches 7 bases. The CDR3 runs 14 residues. Germline V gives CDR1 DFQATT, CDR2 SNEGSKA (reference sequence). Trimming at V came to 6 bases and at J to 5 bases, leaving 9 bases not matched to a gene. CDR3 protein: CSAYAAGATGELFF. The CDR3 DNA follows: TGCAGTGCCTACGCGGCGGGAGCAACCGGGGAGCTGTTTTTT.

This clonotype was seen a handful of times. The CDR3 DNA reads as TGTGCCAGCAGTTTAGTATCCGGAAGAAACCAAGAGACCCAGTACTTC. It codes for CASSLVSGRNQETQYF. The chain uses TRBV12-3 or TRBV12-4 and TRBJ2-5; no reliable D call. This CDR3 comprises 16 residues. The V end was cut by 1 base, the J end by 0 bases, with 12 bases between.

This clonotype has a count of ten or more. The rearrangement links TRBV20-1 to TRBJ2-3, with 10 nucleotides matching TRBD2. J lost 4 bases, V lost 6 bases, and 10 bases had no gene match. This CDR3 is 15 amino acids long. Germline lookup yields CDR1 DFQATT and CDR2 SNEGSKA (reference sequence). CDR3 protein: CSAEGLAWGPDTQYF. CDR3 in DNA: TGCAGTGCCGAGGGACTAGCGTGGGGCCCAGATACGCAGTATTTT.

Written as DNA, the CDR3 is TGCAGCGTTGAACATGCGATACTGAACACTGAAGCTTTCTTT. Amino acids: CSVEHAILNTEAFF. The chain joins TRBV29-1 to TRBJ1-1; the D is unclear. V lost 2 bases, J lost 0 bases, and 10 bases lay in between. Germline-derived CDR1 and CDR2 are SQVTM and ANQGSEA. The CDR3 extends over 14 amino acids.

This CDR3 is CASRTDGPYEQYF. The CDR3 DNA reads TGTGCCAGCAGGACCGACGGTCCCTACGAGCAGTACTTC. This chain uses TRBV6-2 or TRBV6-3 with TRBJ2-7, with D unresolved. Germline values: CDR1 MNHEY, CDR2 SVGEGT. This CDR3 comprises 13 residues. Trimming pared 6 bases from V and 2 bases from J, leaving 11 bases between.

The sample holds many counts of this clonotype. The gene calls are TRBV10-3 and TRBJ1-1, with 8 bases aligning to TRBD1. Germline V gene data show CDR1 as ENHRY and CDR2 as SYGVKD. The CDR3 extends over 13 amino acids. With V trimmed by 6 bases and J by 3 bases, 3 bases remained unmatched. DNA of the CDR3: TGTGCCATCAGGGGGACAGGAGACACTGAAGCTTTCTTT. It translates to CAIRGTGDTEAFF.

This clonotype was seen more than once but under ten times. This rearrangement joins TRBV19 to TRBJ1-2, with 10 bases fitting TRBD1. The ends lost 9 bases at V and 4 bases at J; junction bases unmatched: 8. The CDR3 extends over 14 amino acids. Germline CDR1 is LNHDA and CDR2 is SQIVND (reference sequence). CDR3 in DNA: TGTGCCAGCAAACCGGGACAGGGGACCTATGGCTACACCTTC. Protein sequence: CASKPGQGTYGYTF.

This chain connects TRBV6-2 or TRBV6-3 to TRBJ2-1; 9 bases match TRBD2. This CDR3 is built from 16 residues. Trimming took 6 bases from V and 4 from J; bases not matched to a gene: 10. Per germline, CDR1 MNHEY and CDR2 SVGEGT. The DNA for the CDR3 is TGTGCCAGCAGCGATACCCCAGCGGGGGGATACAATGAGCAGTTCTTC. Amino acids: CASSDTPAGGYNEQFF.